Here is one T cell receptor beta chain with its context. Clones were read by immunoSEQ multiplex PCR, and TCRdb kept only the in-frame ones, dropping some. The data hold roughly 70,000 clones, with 91% observed a single time. The data are from a study of technical replicates of blood from several donors. The sequenced sample was PBMCs. This sequence originates from a human donor in good health. Some clones in this sample may be carry-over from other donors' samples.

CDR3 sequence reads: CASSLGETGQETQYF. The DNA of the CDR3 is TGTGCCAGCAGCTTAGGGGAGACAGGGCAAGAGACCCAGTACTTC. The chain is built from TRBV7-2 and TRBJ2-5; 7 bases agree with TRBD1. This CDR3 has 15 residues. Germline CDR1 is SGHTA and CDR2 is FQGNSA. V lost 1 base, J lost 2 bases, and 4 bases stayed unmatched.